These 17 T cell receptor beta chains were all obtained from the same sample, sequenced in a study of T cells after yellow fever vaccination. TCRdb passed the 5' RACE reads through MiXCR, listing each CDR3 protein once. The sample has 310,000 or so distinct CDR3 sequences, around 7.3% seen once; the top ten hold 18%. The sample here was PBMCs, taken 35 to 50 days after the first yellow fever vaccination. Receptors were obtained from a man younger than 35 who received the YFV17D yellow fever vaccine.

The V gene is TRBV7-8, the J gene TRBJ1-5; no clear D gene. Germline-derived CDR1 and CDR2 are SGHVS and FQNEAQ. This CDR3 comprises 16 residues. Trimming shortened V by 1 base and J by 3 bases, and 13 bases separated the two germline ends. As DNA, the CDR3 is TGTGCCAGCAGCTTAGGTCGGATCACCTCCAATCAGCCCCAGCATTTT. Translation: CASSLGRITSNQPQHF.

This clonotype was detected ten times or more. This rearrangement joins TRBV27 to TRBJ1-1, with D hard to call. Germline-derived CDR1 and CDR2 are MNHEY and SMNVEV (reference sequence). Trimming stripped 3 bases from V and 5 bases from J, with 13 bases between. The CDR3 is 14 amino acids. CDR3 sequence: CASSFGPTGTEAFF. The DNA for the CDR3 is TGTGCCAGCAGTTTCGGGCCGACGGGGACTGAAGCTTTCTTT.

V gene TRBV20-1 combines with J gene TRBJ2-1, with D uncertain. V dropped 5 bases and J dropped 5 bases, with 13 bases sitting between them. Germline V gene data show CDR1 as DFQATT and CDR2 as SNEGSKA (reference sequence). The CDR3 length is 13 residues. As DNA, the CDR3 is TGCAGTGCTGACGCCGGGCTTCACAATGAGCAGTTCTTC. Protein sequence: CSADAGLHNEQFF.

The rearrangement links TRBV7-9 to TRBJ2-1; D is unresolved. The ends were cut back, 5 bases at V and 3 bases at J, with 11 bases in the middle. Germline assignment: CDR1 SEHNR and CDR2 FQNEAQ (reference sequence). The CDR3 length is 14 residues. The CDR3 spells CASSAMAVYNEQFF. As DNA, the CDR3 is TGTGCCAGCAGCGCAATGGCCGTCTACAATGAGCAGTTCTTC.

The genes are TRBV7-2 and TRBJ2-7; TRBD2 matches at 9 bases. Germline CDR1 is SGHTA and CDR2 is FQGNSA. Germline trimming cut 1 base from V and 3 bases from J; bases unmatched to any gene: 4. The CDR3 covers 15 residues. The CDR3 DNA reads TGTGCCAGCAGCTTAGTAGGGCGGGGGGGCTACGAGCAGTACTTC. This sequence encodes CASSLVGRGGYEQYF.

This clonotype was counted only a few times. The V gene is TRBV9, the J gene TRBJ2-1; 12 bases line up with TRBD2. Looked up from germline, CDR1 is SGDLS and CDR2 is YYNGEE. V lost 0 bases and J lost 7; bases outside the gene matches: 5. The CDR3 loop spans 16 amino acids. In nucleotides, the CDR3 is TGTGCCAGCAGCGTAGGCCTAGCGGGGGGGCTGAATGAGCAGTTCTTC. Its protein is CASSVGLAGGLNEQFF.

This clonotype was detected a few times. V usage is TRBV6-2 or TRBV6-3 and J usage is TRBJ1-1; tentatively, D is TRBD1 (6 bases). The CDR3 contains 13 residues. Germline V gene sequence: CDR1 MNHEY, CDR2 SVGEGT. The V end lost 5 bases, the J end lost 6 bases, and 13 bases lay between the germline ends. The chain's CDR3 is CASSASSGAEAFF. The DNA for the CDR3 is TGTGCCAGCAGTGCGTCCTCAGGGGCTGAAGCTTTCTTT.

This clonotype was seen a handful of times. The rearrangement links TRBV18 to TRBJ1-3; perhaps TRBD1 as D (5 bases). Germline V gene data show CDR1 as KGHSH and CDR2 as LQKENI. The CDR3 sequence is 14 residues long. Trimming stripped 6 bases from V and 0 bases from J, with 9 bases between. The DNA of the CDR3 is TGTGCCAGCTCTGACAGTTTCTCTGGAAACACCATATATTTT. This encodes CASSDSFSGNTIYF.

This clonotype came up many times. This chain uses TRBV24-1 with TRBJ2-1, with 11 bases lining up with TRBD1. CDR3 length equals 16 residues. The V segment lost 3 bases and the J segment 8 bases; nucleotides outside the gene matches: 8. The germline CDR1 and CDR2 sequences are KGHDR and SFDVKD. This chain's CDR3 is CATSDPRDRGTYEQFF. The CDR3 region has the DNA TGTGCCACCAGTGATCCGCGGGACAGGGGGACGTATGAGCAGTTCTTC.

The sample holds a few counts of this clonotype. This chain joins TRBV6-5 and TRBJ2-7; D gene unclear. The germline V and J ends were trimmed by 2 bases and 0 bases, with 8 bases remaining between them. The germline V gene has CDR1 MNHEY and CDR2 SVGAGI. The CDR3 has 14 amino acids. This CDR3 is CASSYDGSSYEQYV. Written as DNA, the CDR3 is TGTGCCAGCAGTTACGATGGAAGCTCCTACGAGCAGTACGTC.

The V and J genes are TRBV7-3 and TRBJ1-1, with 9 bases fitting TRBD1. V shed 4 bases and J 4 bases; nucleotides not matched to a gene: 4. The CDR3 is 14 amino acids. Germline values: CDR1 SGHTA, CDR2 FQGTGA. CDR3 residues: CASSSGQGSTEAFF. CDR3 sequence (DNA): TGTGCCAGCAGCTCGGGACAGGGAAGCACTGAAGCTTTCTTT. The entire variable domain, with the rest obtained from reference TRBV7-3 and TRBJ1-1, is as follows: GAGVSQTPSNKVTEKGKYVELRCDPISGHTALYWYRQSLGQGPEFLIYFQGTGAADDSGLPNDRFFAVRPEGSVSTLKIQRTERGDSAVYLCASSSGQGSTEAFFGQGTRLTVV.

This clonotype was seen a few times. This chain connects TRBV18 to TRBJ1-2; 7 bases are a match to TRBD1. With 5 bases clipped from V and 4 bases from J, the junction kept 4 bases outside the gene matches. This CDR3 comprises 13 residues. Looked up from germline, CDR1 is KGHSH and CDR2 is LQKENI. The DNA for the CDR3 is TGTGCCAGCTCAACCGGACAGGCCTATGGCTACACCTTC. Residues: CASSTGQAYGYTF.

The chain carries TRBV20-1 and TRBJ1-5, with TRBD1 matching 9 bases. V lost 4 bases and J lost 5; bases outside the gene matches: 9. The germline CDR1 and CDR2 sequences are DFQATT and SNEGSKA (reference sequence). This CDR3 has 15 amino acids. CDR3 bases: TGCAGTGCTATGACAGGGGGATCACTAGATCAGCCCCAGCATTTT. It codes for CSAMTGGSLDQPQHF.

A single count supports this clonotype. This sequence joins TRBV5-4 and TRBJ2-1, with no clear D. Deletions cut 0 bases from V and 9 bases from J, with 7 bases between. The CDR3 is made up of 12 amino acids. CDR1 and CDR2 from the germline V gene are SGHNT and YYREEE (reference sequence). The CDR3 spells CASSLDRSEQFF. The CDR3 DNA reads as TGTGCCAGCAGCTTGGATCGAAGTGAGCAGTTCTTC.

This clonotype has more than one count but fewer than ten. The chain carries TRBV27 and TRBJ1-2; TRBD1 matches at 9 bases. Losses at the gene ends were 4 bases for V and 2 bases for J; bases not matched to a gene: 8. Germline V gene data show CDR1 as MNHEY and CDR2 as SMNVEV (reference sequence). The CDR3 loop spans 16 amino acids. The CDR3 sequence: CASSYRDRDRNYGYTF. CDR3 coding DNA: TGTGCCAGCAGTTACCGGGACAGGGATCGGAACTATGGCTACACCTTC.

This clonotype has at least ten counts. This sequence joins TRBV27 and TRBJ2-5; 8 bases match TRBD2. V was pared by 5 bases and J by 5 bases, with 7 bases of the junction left unmatched. The CDR3 is 14 residues long. Germline V gene lookup returns CDR1 MNHEY and CDR2 SMNVEV (reference sequence). The CDR3 DNA reads as TGTGCCAGCAGTCATCGGGTAGCGGGGGAGACCCAGTACTTC. It codes for CASSHRVAGETQYF.

This clonotype was picked up many times. The genes are TRBV7-8 and TRBJ1-6; the D is unclear. Looked up from germline, CDR1 is SGHVS and CDR2 is FQNEAQ. CDR3 length: 13 residues. The V end lost 1 base, the J end lost 6 bases, and 4 bases lay between the germline ends. DNA for the CDR3: TGTGCCAGCAGCTTAGAGTCTAATTCACCCCTCCACTTT. Translation gives CASSLESNSPLHF.